What follows are 5 T cell receptor beta chains derived from one specimen sequenced in a study of shared clonotypes between healthy human individuals. The naive CD8 fraction comprised CD45RO-negative cells positively selected for CCR7 and excluded terminally differentiated effector memory CD45RA+ cells. Here immunoSEQ multiplex PCR was the method, and the copy in TCRdb shows in-frame clones only, minus some. Here the sample spans some 2.1 million clones, over 85% being singletons. What was sequenced was naive CD8+ T cells sorted from blood. These TCRs come from a man between 18 and 29 years old in good health.

The rearrangement links TRBV4-1 to TRBJ2-3; no clear D gene. The CDR3 sequence is 14 residues long. CDR1 is MGHRA and CDR2 is YSYEKL in the germline V gene. Trimming cost V 3 bases and J 3 bases, with 10 bases left between them. This CDR3 reads CASSHLRGTDTQYF. The CDR3 nucleotides read TGCGCCAGCAGCCACCTCCGTGGGACAGATACGCAGTATTTT.

The DNA for the CDR3 is TGTGCCAGCAGTGAAGGAACTAGCGGGATCGATGAGCAGTTCTTC. This encodes CASSEGTSGIDEQFF. The V gene is TRBV6-1, the J gene TRBJ2-1; TRBD2 agrees at 10 bases. Germline loops: CDR1 MNHNS, CDR2 SASEGT. The CDR3 covers 15 residues. V shed 1 base and J 8 bases; nucleotides not matched to a gene: 5.

CDR3 nucleotide sequence: TGTGCCAGCAGCGTAGCTTTAGATATGACCAGGAATGAGCAGTTCTTC. Translation gives CASSVALDMTRNEQFF. V gene TRBV9 combines with J gene TRBJ2-1, with D unclear. Trimming left V 0 bases short and J 7 bases short, with 17 bases between. Germline V gene data show CDR1 as SGDLS and CDR2 as YYNGEE. The CDR3 has 16 amino acids.

V is TRBV11-1 and J is TRBJ1-2, with no clear D. The germline CDR1 and CDR2 sequences are SGHAT and FQDESV (reference sequence). V shed 5 bases and J shed 2 bases, with 27 bases lying between them. The CDR3 sequence is 19 residues long. The CDR3: CASSTSTRSVADGNYGYTF. The CDR3 DNA reads as TGTGCCAGCAGCACGAGTACCCGCTCGGTCGCAGACGGAAACTATGGCTACACCTTC.

The chain has TRBV5-1 and TRBJ2-7; a weak D match, TRBD2 (6 bases). The CDR3 has 13 amino acids. Trimming cost V 2 bases and J 5 bases, with 11 bases left between them. Germline loops: CDR1 SGHRS, CDR2 YFSETQ. The CDR3 DNA reads TGCGCCAGCAGCTTCGGAGGGGTCAACGAGCAGTACTTC. Amino acids: CASSFGGVNEQYF.